Here is one T cell receptor (beta chain) with its context. Its antigen is not identified. This sample was taken from a study of T cell repertoires in cytomegalovirus infection. TCRdb reprocessed the reads with MiXCR, giving one entry per CDR3 protein. The sample lists roughly 140,000 distinct CDR3 sequences, less than 25% occurring once. Findings and caveats of the study: Ex vivo, HLA-C-restricted CMV-specific TCR beta clonotypes prevailed over the rest of the response.

The CDR3 consists of 14 residues. Germline V gene sequence: CDR1 SEHNR, CDR2 FQNEAQ (reference sequence). Trimming left V 4 bases short and J 13 bases short, with 17 bases between. The TCR originated in a human donor in good health (CMV status not recorded). Some clones in this sample may be carry-over from other donors' samples. Sequenced input: PBMCs. J is TRBJ1-6 and V is TRBV7-9, with D unclear. DNA of the CDR3: TGTGCCAGCAGCTCCACCCGGTGGGAGTCTCCCCTCCACTTT. It translates to CASSSTRWESPLHF.